This T cell receptor beta chain was recorded in a study of cytomegalovirus exposure and HLA in healthy donors. The PCR was carried out with 60 Vbeta primers and 13 Jbeta primers. Some clones are missing from TCRdb's copy, which holds only in-frame ones; the method was immunoSEQ multiplex PCR. The table records around 200,000 clones, 75% to 85% of them present only once. J was trimmed by 8 bases and V by 5 bases; bases with no gene match: 9. Germline values: CDR1 MNHEY, CDR2 SVGAGI. The CDR3 is made up of 15 amino acids. Findings and caveats of the study: Fewer N-insertions than the 666-donor mean were reportedly shown by an Asian-associated ancestry cluster in a later analysis. Rare sequences made up most TCRs, while some public TCRs were found in many donors.

With regard to this clone: The antigen is undetermined.

The TCR sequence derives from a woman in her fifties or sixties in good health and CMV-seropositive. The rearrangement links TRBV6-5 to TRBJ1-6; 7 bases map to TRBD1. Sequenced sample: PBMCs. The CDR3 region is CASSIRDSGHSPLHF. CDR3 DNA sequence: TGTGCCAGCAGTATTCGGGACAGTGGACATTCACCCCTCCACTTT.